The clone carrying this TCR beta chain has a count of ten or more. What it binds is unknown. This record belongs to a study of molecular identifiers for immune sequencing clone quantification. Methods described previously were used for bulk TCR libraries, and listed TCR primers were applied. TCRdb re-analysed the PCR reads in MiXCR, keeping a single row per CDR3 protein. Among 250,000 to 400,000 distinct CDR3 sequences listed, roughly 23% were seen once. Isolation of naive CD8 T cells was achieved by sorting on a CD8+CD4-CCR7+CD45RA+ phenotype. This CDR3 has 14 amino acids. From germline, CDR1 is SGHVS and CDR2 FNYEAQ. With V trimmed by 4 bases and J by 6 bases, 4 bases remained unmatched. Whole-study results and caveats: Clones that had above 20 RNA copies took up over 97% of effector molecules but under 1% in naive cells. Identical TCR molecules sharing a barcode could underestimate highly expanded clone sizes.

The specimen sequenced was naive CD8+ T cells from blood, with Jurkat cell RNA spiked in. Subset described: FACS-sorted CD8+CD4-CCR7+CD45RA+ naive T cells. This TCR came from a human donor in good health. Some libraries in this study had Jurkat cell RNA spiked in. The V and J genes are TRBV7-6 and TRBJ2-3; 10 bases match TRBD1. The CDR3 protein is CASSSTGGWDTQYF. The CDR3 DNA reads TGTGCCAGCAGCTCGACAGGGGGCTGGGATACGCAGTATTTT.